This TCR beta chain came from a study of low-dose radiotherapy and immunotherapy resistance in tumors (dated by TCRdb to 2022 to 2024). For the wider study: Patients in Cohort 1 were given 0.5 Gy per fraction every 2 weeks, and the prescribed total PTV dose was 6.5 Gy. Patients in Cohort 2 were given 1 Gy per fraction every two weeks, for a total of 13 Gy across 26 weeks. Nivolumab was administered intravenously as a 240 mg flat dose every two weeks, and ipilimumab was administered intravenously at 1 mg/kg every six weeks. Every two weeks, patients got intravenous cyclophosphamide at 200 mg/m2, given one day ahead of each radiation and immunotherapy administration. Starting on cycle 1 day 1, patients took 300 mg of aspirin by mouth once daily for four cycles. Randomization of trial participants into treatment groups was not performed. Eight patients were included in the translational analysis, namely three from the first dose cohort plus the first five from the second dose cohort.

The germline V and J ends show losses of 2 bases and 0 bases respectively, and no gene match explains 5 bases of the junction. In the germline V gene, CDR1 corresponds to SGHDT and CDR2 to YYEEEE. The CDR3 numbers 16 residues from cysteine through phenylalanine. The retained sequence is limited to the CDR3, 48 bases, with the frame set at the first base. Data came from an Illumina HiSeq 2500. To make first-strand cDNA, Superscript III was used along with a set of TRAV- and TRBV-specific primers so that both the TCRalpha and TCRbeta chains were covered. TCRs were amplified with Phusion for approximately 19 PCR cycles using a constant-region primer together with the adapter attached to the V primers. The isolated mRNA was amplified using the MessageAmp II aRNA Amplification Kit, with in vitro transcription performed for roughly 15 hours at 37 degrees C. The Dynabeads mRNA DIRECT Purification Kit was used to isolate the mRNA for TCR sequencing. Indexed Illumina adapters were added in a second Phusion PCR of 25 cycles, after which AMPure XP beads were used to purify the products. Under the source paper's analysis protocol: Using custom Perl scripts, TCR sequences that encoded the same protein were pooled, out-of-frame sequences were dropped, and the abundance of each clonotype was calculated. The analysis excluded TCR sequences that were supported by just one read. Shannon entropy, Gini index, clonality, richness, and the frequency of TCRs shared between repertoires were included as repertoire metrics. The raw public reads went through TCRdb reprocessing: fastp at Q25, MiXCR clone calling, in-frame beta chains kept. Under each unique CDR3 protein, matching rows form one entry showing the most common genes and DNA. For this entry, the V and J calls and clone size follow TCRdb and not the study's own pipeline. The table for this sample lists approximately 84,000 distinct CDR3 sequences; over 15% of them were counted only once. Of the sample, 1.1% to 1.5% falls within the top ten clones.

The time point label, as the study defines it: after trial treatment. The sample's treatment or condition label, decoded: LDRT plus nivolumab, ipilimumab, low-dose cyclophosphamide and aspirin (RACIN trial). Donors were enrolled in RACIN, a single-arm phase I dose-escalation trial combining nivolumab, ipilimumab, aspirin, low-dose cyclophosphamide and low-dose radiotherapy. Patients were eligible if they had advanced solid tumors that were TIL-negative. This clonotype was picked up many times. Its target antigen remains unknown. No base qualities exist here, and no much larger clone lies one base off it.

The sequence links TRBV5-6 to TRBJ2-4, with 7 middle bases fitting TRBD1. This specimen was PBMCs, taken after low-dose radiotherapy plus immunotherapy. This receptor was taken from a male donor with prostate cancer. The CDR3 sequence is CASSLQGQLAKNIQYF. Read as DNA, the sequence is TGTGCCAGCAGCTTACAGGGACAGCTAGCCAAAAACATTCAGTACTTC.